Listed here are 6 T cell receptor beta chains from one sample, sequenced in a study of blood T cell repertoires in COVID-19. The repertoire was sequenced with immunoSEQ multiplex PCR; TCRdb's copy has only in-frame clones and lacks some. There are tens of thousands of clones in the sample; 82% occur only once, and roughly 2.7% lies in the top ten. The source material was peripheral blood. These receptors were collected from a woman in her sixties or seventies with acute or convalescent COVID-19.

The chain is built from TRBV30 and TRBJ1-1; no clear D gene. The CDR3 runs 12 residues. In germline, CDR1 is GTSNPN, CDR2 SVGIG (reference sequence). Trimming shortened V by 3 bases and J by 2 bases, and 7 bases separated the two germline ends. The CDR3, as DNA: TGTGCCTGGAGCGCCCTAAACACTGAAGCTTTCTTT. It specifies CAWSALNTEAFF.

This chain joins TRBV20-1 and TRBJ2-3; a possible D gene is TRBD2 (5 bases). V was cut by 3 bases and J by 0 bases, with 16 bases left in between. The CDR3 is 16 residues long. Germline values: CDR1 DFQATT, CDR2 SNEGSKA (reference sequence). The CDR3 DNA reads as TGCAGTGCTAGTGCCGTCATCCTAGCTAGCACAGATACGCAGTATTTT. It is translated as CSASAVILASTDTQYF.

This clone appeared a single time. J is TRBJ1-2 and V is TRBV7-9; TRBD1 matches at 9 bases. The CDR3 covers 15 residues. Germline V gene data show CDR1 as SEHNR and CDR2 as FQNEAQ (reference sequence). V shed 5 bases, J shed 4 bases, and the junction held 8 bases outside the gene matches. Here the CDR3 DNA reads TGTGCCAGCAGCCCGTGGGACAGGGCCATCTATGGCTACACCTTC. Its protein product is CASSPWDRAIYGYTF.

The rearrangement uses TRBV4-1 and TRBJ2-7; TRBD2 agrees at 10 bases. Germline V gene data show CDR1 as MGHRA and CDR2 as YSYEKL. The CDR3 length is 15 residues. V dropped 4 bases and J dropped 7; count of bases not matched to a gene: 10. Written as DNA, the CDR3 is TGCGCCAGCAGCCCCAGACTAGCGGGTGATTTGGAGCAGTACTTC. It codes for CASSPRLAGDLEQYF.

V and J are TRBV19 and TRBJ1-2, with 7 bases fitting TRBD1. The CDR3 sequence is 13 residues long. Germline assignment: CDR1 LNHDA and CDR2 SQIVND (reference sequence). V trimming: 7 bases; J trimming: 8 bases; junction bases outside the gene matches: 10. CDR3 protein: CASIGRGTLGYTF. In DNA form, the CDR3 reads TGTGCCAGTATCGGCAGGGGGACCTTGGGCTACACCTTC.

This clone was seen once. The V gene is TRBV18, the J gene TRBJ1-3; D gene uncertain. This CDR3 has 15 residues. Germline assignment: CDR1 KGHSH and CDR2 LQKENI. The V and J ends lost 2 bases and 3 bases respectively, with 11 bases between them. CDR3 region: CASSPTVAGGNTIYF. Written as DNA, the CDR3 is TGTGCCAGCTCACCAACAGTGGCCGGTGGAAACACCATATATTTT.